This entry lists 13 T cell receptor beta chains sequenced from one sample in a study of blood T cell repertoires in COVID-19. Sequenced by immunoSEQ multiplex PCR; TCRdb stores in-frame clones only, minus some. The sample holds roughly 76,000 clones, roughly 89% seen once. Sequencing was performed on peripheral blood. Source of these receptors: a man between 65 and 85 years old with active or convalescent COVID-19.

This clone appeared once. The CDR3 sequence is CATLDRTNEKLFF. The CDR3 nucleotides read TGTGCCACCTTGGACAGAACTAATGAAAAACTGTTTTTT. This rearrangement joins TRBV10-3 to TRBJ1-4; tentatively, D is TRBD1 (6 bases). Germline V lookup: CDR1 ENHRY, CDR2 SYGVKD. Trimming stripped 10 bases from V and 1 base from J, with 10 bases between. This CDR3 has 13 residues.

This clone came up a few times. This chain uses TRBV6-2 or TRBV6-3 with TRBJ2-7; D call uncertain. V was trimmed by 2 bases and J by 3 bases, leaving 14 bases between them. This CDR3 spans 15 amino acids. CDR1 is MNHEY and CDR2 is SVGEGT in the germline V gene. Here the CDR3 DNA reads TGTGCCAGCAGTTACACAGTGGTCGTCTACTACGAGCAGTACTTC. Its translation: CASSYTVVVYYEQYF.

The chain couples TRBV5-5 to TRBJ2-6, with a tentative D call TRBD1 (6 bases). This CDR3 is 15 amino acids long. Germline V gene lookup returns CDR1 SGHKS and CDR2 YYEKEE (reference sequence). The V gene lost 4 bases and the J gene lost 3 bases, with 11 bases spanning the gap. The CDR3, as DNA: TGTGCCAGCAGCCCCACAGGGAGTGGGGCCAACGTCCTGACTTTC. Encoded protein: CASSPTGSGANVLTF. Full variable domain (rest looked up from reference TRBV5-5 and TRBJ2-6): DAGVTQSPTHLIKTRGQQVTLRCSPISGHKSVSWYQQVLGQGPQFIFQYYEKEERGRGNFPDRFSARQFPNYSSELNVNALLLGDSALYLCASSPTGSGANVLTFGAGSRLTVL.

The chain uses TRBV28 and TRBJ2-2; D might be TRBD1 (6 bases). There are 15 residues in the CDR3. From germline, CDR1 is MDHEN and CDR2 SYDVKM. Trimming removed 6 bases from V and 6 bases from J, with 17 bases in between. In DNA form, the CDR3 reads TGTGCCAGCAGACTACCGCTACAGGGCTCCGGGGAGCTGTTTTTT. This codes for CASRLPLQGSGELFF.

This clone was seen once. CDR3 DNA sequence: TGCAGCGTTGAAGATAGCCGGGAGAGTTTGGGAAATGAGCAGTTCTTC. Its translation: CSVEDSRESLGNEQFF. This chain uses TRBV29-1 with TRBJ2-1; maybe TRBD2 (6 bases). CDR3 length: 16 amino acids. The V and J ends lost 0 bases and 7 bases respectively, with 19 bases between them. The V gene's germline CDR1 is SQVTM and CDR2 ANQGSEA.

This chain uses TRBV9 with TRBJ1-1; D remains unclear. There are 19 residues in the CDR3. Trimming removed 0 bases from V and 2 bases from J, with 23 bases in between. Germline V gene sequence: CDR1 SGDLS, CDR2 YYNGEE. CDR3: CASSVGSGKSSFENTEAFF. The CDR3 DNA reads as TGTGCCAGCAGCGTAGGGTCCGGGAAGTCCAGCTTCGAAAACACTGAAGCTTTCTTT.

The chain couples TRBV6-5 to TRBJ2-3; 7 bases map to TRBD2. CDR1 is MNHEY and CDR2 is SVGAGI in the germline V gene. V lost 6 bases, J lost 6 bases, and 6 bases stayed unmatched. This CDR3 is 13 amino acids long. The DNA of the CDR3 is TGTGCCAGCAGCCCCACTAGCGCTGATACGCAGTATTTT. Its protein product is CASSPTSADTQYF.

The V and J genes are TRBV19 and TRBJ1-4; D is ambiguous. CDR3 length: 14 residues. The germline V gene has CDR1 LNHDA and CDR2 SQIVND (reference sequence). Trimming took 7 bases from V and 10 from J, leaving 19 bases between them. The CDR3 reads CASKDFVVGGKLFF. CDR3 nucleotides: TGTGCCAGTAAAGATTTCGTCGTCGGCGGAAAACTGTTTTTT.

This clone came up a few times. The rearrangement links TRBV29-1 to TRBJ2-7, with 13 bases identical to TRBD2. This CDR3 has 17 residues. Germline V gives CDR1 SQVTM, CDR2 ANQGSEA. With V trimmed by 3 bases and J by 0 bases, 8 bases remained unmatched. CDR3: CSVDGLAGAKFSYEQYF. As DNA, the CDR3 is TGCAGCGTTGATGGACTAGCGGGAGCAAAATTCTCCTACGAGCAGTACTTC.

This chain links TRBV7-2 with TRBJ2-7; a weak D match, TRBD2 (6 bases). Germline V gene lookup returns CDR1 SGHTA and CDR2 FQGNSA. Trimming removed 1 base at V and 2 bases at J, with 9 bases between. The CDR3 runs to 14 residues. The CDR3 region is CASSLGRGAYEQYF. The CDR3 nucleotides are TGTGCCAGCAGCTTAGGGCGGGGAGCCTACGAGCAGTACTTC.

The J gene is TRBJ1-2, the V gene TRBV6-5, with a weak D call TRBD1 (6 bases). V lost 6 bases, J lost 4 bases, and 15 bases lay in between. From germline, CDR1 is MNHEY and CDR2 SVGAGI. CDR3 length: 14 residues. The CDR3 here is CASRTTGRGYGYTF. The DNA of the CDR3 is TGTGCCAGCAGGACAACAGGGAGGGGCTATGGCTACACCTTC.

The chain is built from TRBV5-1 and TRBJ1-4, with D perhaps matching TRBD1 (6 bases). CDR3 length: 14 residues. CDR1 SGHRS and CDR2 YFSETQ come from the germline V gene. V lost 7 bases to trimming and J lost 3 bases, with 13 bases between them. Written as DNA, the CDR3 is TGCGCCAGCTCCTCTGGACAGCCTAATGAAAAACTGTTTTTT. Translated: CASSSGQPNEKLFF.

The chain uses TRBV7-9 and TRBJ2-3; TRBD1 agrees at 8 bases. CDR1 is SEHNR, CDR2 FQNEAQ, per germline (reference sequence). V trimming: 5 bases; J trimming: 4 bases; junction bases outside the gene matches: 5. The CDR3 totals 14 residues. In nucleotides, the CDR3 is TGTGCCAGCAGCACCCAGGGGGCGGCAGATACGCAGTATTTT. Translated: CASSTQGAADTQYF.